The 5 T cell receptor beta chains listed next were all sequenced from one sample in a study of shared clonotypes between healthy human individuals. Sequenced by immunoSEQ multiplex PCR; TCRdb stores in-frame clones only, minus some. The repertoire holds 650,000 to 750,000 clones, with around 72% as singletons. The sample was memory CD4+ T cells sorted from blood. Subset of the sample: CD45RA-negative fraction. Receptors were obtained from a woman aged 30 to 39 in good health.

V gene TRBV6-1 combines with J gene TRBJ2-1; D unresolved. Per germline, CDR1 MNHNS and CDR2 SASEGT. The germline V and J ends were trimmed by 3 bases and 1 base, with 16 bases remaining between them. CDR3 length: 17 residues. The CDR3 here is CASSDYGRRGSYNEQFF. The CDR3 nucleotides are TGTGCCAGCAGTGATTATGGTAGGAGAGGTTCCTACAATGAGCAGTTCTTC.

As regards this clone: A much larger clone is a single base away; this may be a read error. Distinct nucleotide sequences in the sample also encode this CDR3. This chain uses TRBV6-5 with TRBJ1-3; D is undetermined. The length of the CDR3 is 13 residues. Germline V gene lookup returns CDR1 MNHEY and CDR2 SVGAGI. V was trimmed by 6 bases and J by 0 bases, leaving 6 bases between them. The CDR3 loop reads CASSSISGNTIYF. For the CDR3, the DNA is TGTGCCAGCAGCTCCATCTCTGGAAACACCATATATTTT.

The V and J genes are TRBV29-1 and TRBJ2-5; D remains ambiguous. CDR3 size: 14 residues. The V and J ends lost 1 base and 7 bases respectively, with 16 bases between them. CDR1 and CDR2 (germline): SQVTM, ANQGSEA. The CDR3 here is CSVEGGVGSGTQYF. Here the CDR3 DNA reads TGCAGCGTTGAAGGTGGGGTGGGGTCGGGGACCCAGTACTTC.

V usage is TRBV10-3 and J usage is TRBJ2-3, with a weak D call TRBD2 (6 bases). The germline V and J ends were trimmed by 8 bases and 3 bases, with 15 bases remaining between them. The CDR3 is 14 residues long. Looked up from germline, CDR1 is ENHRY and CDR2 is SYGVKD. For the CDR3, the DNA is TGTGCCATCGAGTCTGGGGGAGGTACAGATACGCAGTATTTT. Protein sequence: CAIESGGGTDTQYF.

This chain joins TRBV6-5 and TRBJ2-7; 11 bases align to TRBD1. V gave up 0 bases and J gave up 7 bases; unmatched junction bases: 5. This CDR3 has 15 residues. Germline CDR1 and CDR2: MNHEY and SVGAGI. CDR3 DNA sequence: TGTGCCAGCAGTTACTCGATGGGACAGGGGGGAGAGCAGTACTTC. It encodes CASSYSMGQGGEQYF.